The 16 T cell receptor beta chains below come from one sample, sequenced in a study of technical replicates of blood from a handful of donors (dated by TCRdb to between 2016 and 2019). Library method: the immunoSEQ multiplex PCR assay. The clones in this table, taken by TCRdb from immuneACCESS, are in-frame only. Not every clone is retained; where verified, under half of the shortfall comes from an unresolved V gene, and the cause of the rest is unknown. The sample table shows over 60,000 clones, and around 92% are seen once. 4% to 5.5% of the sample is in the top ten clones. The specimen was PBMCs. These receptors all stem from a human donor in good health. Some clones in this sample may be carry-over from other donors' samples.

The chain uses TRBV6-6 and TRBJ2-5; 8 bases fit TRBD1. With V trimmed by 3 bases and J by 5 bases, 8 bases remained unmatched. Per the germline V gene, CDR1 is MNHNY and CDR2 is SVGAGI (reference sequence). The CDR3 extends over 15 amino acids. This CDR3 is CASSYTGQGRETQYF. For the CDR3, the DNA is TGTGCCAGCAGTTATACCGGACAGGGTCGGGAGACCCAGTACTTC.

The gene calls are TRBV29-1 and TRBJ1-2; 10 bases are shared with TRBD1. The CDR3 extends over 17 amino acids. Germline V CDR1 and CDR2: SQVTM, ANQGSEA. Germline trimming cut 0 bases from V and 4 bases from J; bases unmatched to any gene: 11. The CDR3 sequence: CSVEEPTGGGGSYGYTF. Here the CDR3 DNA reads TGCAGCGTTGAAGAACCGACAGGGGGCGGTGGTAGCTATGGCTACACCTTC. Full variable domain (outside the CDR3, taken from reference TRBV29-1 and TRBJ1-2): SAVISQKPSRDICQRGTSLTIQCQVDSQVTMMFWYRQQPGQSLTLIATANQGSEATYESGFVIDKFPISRPNLTFSTLTVSNMSPEDSSIYLCSVEEPTGGGGSYGYTFGSGTRLTVV.

The chain combines TRBV27 with TRBJ2-7; possibly TRBD1 for D (5 bases). CDR1 and CDR2 from the germline V gene are MNHEY and SMNVEV (reference sequence). CDR3 length equals 13 residues. With 3 bases removed from V and 0 bases from J, the gap between germline ends came to 6 bases. The CDR3, as DNA: TGTGCCAGCAGTTTCCAGGGCTCCTACGAGCAGTACTTC. Protein sequence: CASSFQGSYEQYF.

This clone appeared a few times. V usage is TRBV14 and J usage is TRBJ1-6, with D maybe TRBD1 (5 bases). Trimming shortened V by 2 bases and J by 10 bases, and 12 bases separated the two germline ends. Per germline, CDR1 SGHDN and CDR2 FVKESK. CDR3 size: 14 residues. This CDR3 reads CASSQLTVFSPLHF. CDR3 DNA: TGTGCCAGCAGCCAACTGACAGTCTTCTCACCCCTCCACTTT.

This chain uses TRBV6-5 with TRBJ1-3, with 9 bases that match TRBD1. J gave up 4 bases and V 5 bases, and 6 bases lay outside the gene matches. Germline-derived CDR1 and CDR2 are MNHEY and SVGAGI. The CDR3 runs 15 residues. In DNA form, the CDR3 reads TGTGCCAGCAGTCTGGGGACAGGGTACGGAAACACCATATATTTT. Translation: CASSLGTGYGNTIYF.

The J gene is TRBJ1-1, the V gene TRBV27, with D unclear. The CDR3 has 14 residues. CDR1 is MNHEY, CDR2 SMNVEV, per germline (reference sequence). V shed 3 bases and J shed 9 bases, with 17 bases lying between them. CDR3 nucleotides: TGTGCCAGCAGTTTCTCCAGTCATCGATCTCAAGCTTTCTTT. Encoded protein: CASSFSSHRSQAFF.

This chain links TRBV28 with TRBJ2-5; maybe TRBD1 (5 bases). The J call may be incorrect, as the DNA end agrees better with TRBJ2-7. CDR1 and CDR2 (germline): MDHEN, SYDVKM. The CDR3 runs 13 residues. The CDR3 protein is CASSLRTGYEQYF. The CDR3 DNA reads TGTGCCAGCAGTTTAAGAACAGGATACGAGCAGTACTTC.

The rearrangement uses TRBV5-1 and TRBJ2-7; D gene unclear. The CDR3 is 13 amino acids. Trimming removed 6 bases from V and 3 bases from J, with 13 bases in between. Germline lookup yields CDR1 SGHRS and CDR2 YFSETQ. This chain's CDR3 is CASTPPSNYEQYF. In DNA, the CDR3 is TGCGCCAGCACCCCACCCTCTAACTACGAGCAGTACTTC.

The J gene is TRBJ1-2, the V gene TRBV29-1; no reliable D call. V lost 6 bases and J 8 bases, leaving 19 bases between the germline ends. The CDR3 is 13 residues long. Germline V lookup: CDR1 SQVTM, CDR2 ANQGSEA. The CDR3 sequence: CSVPSGGPPGYTF. DNA for the CDR3: TGCAGCGTACCTAGCGGAGGGCCTCCCGGCTACACCTTC.

The chain has TRBV27 and TRBJ1-1, with a tentative D call TRBD1 (5 bases). The V end was cut by 6 bases, the J end by 5 bases, with 13 bases between. This CDR3 region has 13 residues. Per germline, CDR1 MNHEY and CDR2 SMNVEV (reference sequence). This CDR3 is CASSPGGVTEAFF. The DNA for the CDR3 is TGTGCCAGCAGCCCCGGGGGGGTTACTGAAGCTTTCTTT.

This clone has only one observation. The rearrangement joins TRBV5-4 to TRBJ1-3; D is undetermined. Germline V lookup: CDR1 SGHNT, CDR2 YYREEE (reference sequence). Trimming pared 4 bases from V and 4 bases from J, leaving 12 bases between. CDR3 length equals 14 residues. The CDR3 here is CASSTPNVGNTIYF. In DNA form, the CDR3 reads TGTGCCAGCAGCACCCCTAACGTCGGAAACACCATATATTTT.

The chain uses TRBV10-3 and TRBJ1-2; D gene uncertain. There are 13 residues in the CDR3. Germline V gene lookup returns CDR1 ENHRY and CDR2 SYGVKD. Trimming removed 3 bases from V and 8 bases from J, with 13 bases in between. In DNA form, the CDR3 reads TGTGCCATCAGTGATTCGGCCAGGCCCGGCTACACCTTC. Translation: CAISDSARPGYTF.

The V and J genes are TRBV5-6 and TRBJ2-1; D unclear. This CDR3 has 13 residues. In germline, CDR1 is SGHDT, CDR2 YYEEEE. V lost 1 base and J 7 bases, leaving 9 bases between the germline ends. The CDR3 DNA reads TGTGCCAGCAGCTTGCCCACTCGGAATGAGCAGTTCTTC. This encodes CASSLPTRNEQFF. Full variable domain (outside the CDR3, taken from reference TRBV5-6 and TRBJ2-1): DAGVTQSPTHLIKTRGQQVTLRCSPKSGHDTVSWYQQALGQGPQFIFQYYEEEERQRGNFPDRFSGHQFPNYSSELNVNALLLGDSALYLCASSLPTRNEQFFGPGTRLTVL.

This clone occurred once. CDR3 residues: CASSEYGSSGGETQYF. The DNA of the CDR3 is TGTGCCAGCAGTGAATACGGCTCTAGCGGGGGGGAGACCCAGTACTTC. V usage is TRBV25-1 and J usage is TRBJ2-5; 11 positions agree with TRBD2. The CDR3 spans 16 residues. J lost 5 bases, V lost 0 bases, and 5 bases had no gene match. CDR1 MGHDK and CDR2 SYGVNS come from the germline V gene.

This clone was detected a few times. V and J are TRBV6-5 and TRBJ1-1; TRBD1 agrees at 7 bases. The CDR3 contains 13 residues. The V gene's germline CDR1 is MNHEY and CDR2 SVGAGI. V shed 5 bases and J 4 bases; nucleotides not matched to a gene: 4. The DNA for the CDR3 is TGTGCCAGCAGTGACAGGGTGGGCACTGAAGCTTTCTTT. Protein: CASSDRVGTEAFF.

The J gene is TRBJ1-5, the V gene TRBV19, with D unclear. The CDR3 is 13 residues long. CDR1 and CDR2 from the germline V gene are LNHDA and SQIVND (reference sequence). Trimming cost V 7 bases and J 4 bases, with 11 bases left between them. The CDR3 sequence: CASKGSHNQPQHF. The CDR3 DNA reads TGTGCCAGTAAAGGGAGTCATAATCAGCCCCAGCATTTT. Variable domain in full (rest from reference TRBV19 and TRBJ1-5): DGGITQSPKYLFRKEGQNVTLSCEQNLNHDAMYWYRQDPGQGLRLIYYSQIVNDFQKGDIAEGYSVSREKKESFPLTVTSAQKNPTAFYLCASKGSHNQPQHFGDGTRLSIL.